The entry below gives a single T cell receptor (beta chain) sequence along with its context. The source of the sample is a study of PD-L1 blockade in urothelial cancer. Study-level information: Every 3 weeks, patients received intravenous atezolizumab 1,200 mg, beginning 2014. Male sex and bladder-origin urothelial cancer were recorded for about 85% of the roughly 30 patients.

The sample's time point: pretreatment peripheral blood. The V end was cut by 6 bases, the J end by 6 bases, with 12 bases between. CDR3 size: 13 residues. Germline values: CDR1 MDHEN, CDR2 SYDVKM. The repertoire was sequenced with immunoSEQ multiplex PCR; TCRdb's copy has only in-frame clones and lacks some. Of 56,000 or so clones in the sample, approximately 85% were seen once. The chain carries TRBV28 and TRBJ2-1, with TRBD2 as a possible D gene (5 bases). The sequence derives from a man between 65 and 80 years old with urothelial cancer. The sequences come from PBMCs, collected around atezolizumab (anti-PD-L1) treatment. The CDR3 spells CASSPNAGNEQFF. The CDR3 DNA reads TGTGCCAGCAGCCCTAACGCGGGCAATGAGCAGTTCTTC.